This T cell receptor beta chain is drawn from a study of blood T cell repertoires in COVID-19. Whole-study context: Some COVID-19 samples were acute and others convalescent; all came from the United States, Italy and Spain.

Original methodology: How many nucleated cells were present was estimated from reference gene primer amplification. Here immunoSEQ multiplex PCR was the method, and the copy in TCRdb shows in-frame clones only, minus some. D and trimming come from the DNA, and the V and J calls and clone size come from that table. Of roughly 200,000 clones listed, under 90% are singletons. Germline V CDR1 and CDR2: MNHEY, SMNVEV (reference sequence). This CDR3 comprises 15 residues. V was shortened by 6 bases and J by 5 bases, with 17 bases between the two germline ends. This clone was picked up one time. The sequence was obtained from a human donor in a cohort sampled during active COVID-19. The sequencing input was peripheral blood. The chain has TRBV27 and TRBJ1-5, with D possibly matching TRBD1 (5 bases). CDR3 amino acids: CASRTDSSSYQPQHF. CDR3 DNA: TGTGCCAGCAGGACAGACAGTTCTTCTTATCAGCCCCAGCATTTT.